These 27 T cell receptor beta chains share one sample of origin, sequenced in a study of vaccination effects on CD4 cells after COVID-19. Only in-frame clones appear in the TCRdb table, and some are missing; sequencing was by immunoSEQ multiplex PCR. Of around 19,000 clones listed, approximately 73% are singletons. Antigen-specific CD4+ T cells were expanded with viral peptide pools in the ViraFEST assay before sequencing. The authors isolated CD4+ T cells after roughly 10 days of culture. The person's infection with SARS-CoV-2, confirmed by PCR, took place between March and December 2020. Which antigens these TCRs recognize remains unknown. This material consisted of CD4+ T cells from PBMCs cultured with a peptide pool, taken before COVID-19 vaccination. The receptors were gathered from a human donor who had a prior SARS-CoV-2 infection.

This clone was seen a few times. V usage is TRBV15 and J usage is TRBJ2-5; D possibly corresponds to TRBD1 (6 bases). CDR3 length: 14 amino acids. Trimming pared 2 bases from V and 5 bases from J, leaving 12 bases between. Germline assignment: CDR1 LNHNV and CDR2 YYDKDF (reference sequence). The CDR3 here is CATSRTDSWETQYF. As DNA, the CDR3 is TGTGCCACCAGCAGAACGGACAGTTGGGAGACCCAGTACTTC.

J is TRBJ2-3 and V is TRBV5-1, with TRBD2 identical over 14 bases. Germline V lookup: CDR1 SGHRS, CDR2 YFSETQ. V was pared by 4 bases and J by 5 bases, with 15 bases of the junction left unmatched. This CDR3 comprises 19 residues. DNA of the CDR3: TGCGCCAGCAGCCGCGGGACTAGCGGGAGCCTCGACTCTGGAGATACGCAGTATTTT. It translates to CASSRGTSGSLDSGDTQYF.

The CDR3 spells CASSPTWGGSSYNEQFF. CDR3 bases: TGTGCCAGCTCACCAACGTGGGGCGGGTCTTCCTACAATGAGCAGTTCTTC. This chain connects TRBV18 to TRBJ2-1; D is perhaps TRBD1 or TRBD2 (5 bases each). Trimming shortened V by 2 bases and J by 1 base, and 15 bases separated the two germline ends. This CDR3 has 17 amino acids. Germline CDR1 and CDR2: KGHSH and LQKENI.

V usage is TRBV11-3 and J usage is TRBJ2-2, with TRBD1 matching 10 bases. The germline gives CDR1 SGHNT, CDR2 YENEEA. Trimming removed 4 bases from V and 6 bases from J; junction bases left unmatched: 8. The CDR3 is 16 amino acids. The CDR3 is CASSSMTGGFPGELFF. CDR3 sequence (DNA): TGTGCCAGCAGCTCAATGACAGGGGGCTTTCCCGGGGAGCTGTTTTTT.

A note on this clone: At one boundary the junction diverges from the germline segment, which might be a read error. V and J are TRBV7-2 and TRBJ2-1; no clear D gene. CDR3 size: 13 residues. Germline V gives CDR1 SGHTA, CDR2 FQGNSA. CDR3 DNA: TGTGCCAGCAGCTTAGCATGGGCAGGTCCATCCCTCTTC. This translates into CASSLAWAGPSLF.

The V call is TRBV3-1 (or the pseudogene TRBV3-2), the J call TRBJ2-2; D is uncertain. The CDR3 has 13 amino acids. The germline V and J ends were trimmed by 4 bases and 2 bases, with 5 bases remaining between them. CDR1 and CDR2 from the germline V gene are LGHDT and YNNKEL (reference sequence). This CDR3 reads CASSRGNTGELFF. CDR3 in DNA: TGTGCCAGCAGCCGCGGTAACACCGGGGAGCTGTTTTTT.

This clone is a singleton in its sample. The chain combines TRBV19 with TRBJ1-5, with TRBD1 matching over 7 bases. The V segment lost 5 bases and the J segment 0 bases; nucleotides outside the gene matches: 16. This CDR3 contains 19 residues. CDR1 is LNHDA, CDR2 SQIVND, per germline (reference sequence). The CDR3 DNA reads TGTGCCAGTAGTTCGCAGACAGGGAGATCACCTTATAGCAATCAGCCCCAGCATTTT. The encoded protein is CASSSQTGRSPYSNQPQHF.

The chain recombines TRBV4-1 with TRBJ1-2, with D possibly TRBD1 on 5 matching bases. Germline V lookup: CDR1 MGHRA, CDR2 YSYEKL. The CDR3 contains 15 residues. Trimming stripped 1 base from V and 4 bases from J, with 13 bases between. The CDR3 coding sequence is TGCGCCAGCAGCCAAGGGGGGGGATCGTCCTATGGCTACACCTTC. Amino acids: CASSQGGGSSYGYTF.

The gene calls are TRBV7-2 and TRBJ2-1, with a weak D call TRBD2 (5 bases). The germline CDR1 and CDR2 sequences are SGHTA and FQGNSA. V dropped 5 bases and J dropped 0 bases, with 11 bases sitting between them. CDR3 length equals 15 residues. The CDR3 region is CASSRVRGSYNEQFF. The CDR3 DNA is TGTGCCAGCAGCCGGGTACGGGGCTCCTACAATGAGCAGTTCTTC.

This chain uses TRBV4-2 with TRBJ2-1; TRBD1 is a possible D gene (5 bases). CDR3 length equals 18 residues. Trimming removed 1 base from V and 6 bases from J, with 22 bases in between. The germline gives CDR1 LGHNA, CDR2 YNFKEQ. For the CDR3, the DNA is TGTGCCAGCAGCCAAGGCCTGCCTGGAAGCCAGGGTTTCAATGAGCAGTTCTTC. Protein sequence: CASSQGLPGSQGFNEQFF.

The CDR3 DNA follows: TGTGCCAGCAGGGCCGGGACTTCAGCCGATACGCAGTATTTT. It codes for CASRAGTSADTQYF. This chain connects TRBV2 to TRBJ2-3, with D maybe TRBD2 (6 bases). Trimming stripped 6 bases from V and 6 bases from J, with 16 bases between. The CDR3 consists of 14 residues. Per germline, CDR1 SNHLY and CDR2 FYNNEI.

The V call is TRBV6-5, the J call TRBJ2-3, with D unclear. Germline values: CDR1 MNHEY, CDR2 SVGAGI. The CDR3 runs to 16 residues. V was shortened by 0 bases and J by 1 base, with 11 bases between the two germline ends. The CDR3 loop is CASSYSTTKGTDTQYF. The CDR3 DNA is TGTGCCAGCAGTTACTCTACTACTAAGGGCACAGATACGCAGTATTTT.

V and J are TRBV14 and TRBJ2-1; no definite D call. From germline, CDR1 is SGHDN and CDR2 FVKESK. The CDR3 loop spans 16 amino acids. V was pared by 1 base and J by 2 bases, with 12 bases between. Here the CDR3 DNA reads TGTGCCAGCAGCCAAGGATTGATGGCAGCCTACAATGAGCAGTTCTTC. Amino acid sequence: CASSQGLMAAYNEQFF.

The V gene is TRBV5-4, the J gene TRBJ2-1, with 9 bases fitting TRBD2. Germline V lookup: CDR1 SGHNT, CDR2 YYREEE (reference sequence). The CDR3 sequence is 15 residues long. The trim removed 4 bases at V and 0 bases at J, leaving 2 bases unmatched. The CDR3 here is CASSPSGVSYNEQFF. The CDR3 DNA follows: TGTGCCAGCAGCCCTAGCGGGGTCTCCTACAATGAGCAGTTCTTC.

This clone was detected only a few times. The J gene is TRBJ1-1, the V gene TRBV12-3 or TRBV12-4, with 9 bases lining up with TRBD1. V shed 5 bases, J shed 7 bases, and the junction held 5 bases outside the gene matches. The CDR3 runs 13 residues. In DNA form, the CDR3 reads TGTGCCAGCAGTCGACAGGGGGGGGTTGAAGCTTTCTTT. This translates into CASSRQGGVEAFF.

The chain combines TRBV27 with TRBJ2-5; 10 bases match TRBD1. The CDR3 spans 15 residues. Germline loops: CDR1 MNHEY, CDR2 SMNVEV (reference sequence). V was pared by 6 bases and J by 5 bases, with 9 bases of the junction left unmatched. For the CDR3, the DNA is TGTGCCAGCAGATCCGGGACAGGGGTCTTGGAGACCCAGTACTTC. Protein: CASRSGTGVLETQYF.

J is TRBJ1-1 and V is TRBV19, with a possible D match to TRBD1 (6 bases). Between the trimmed V and J ends, which lost 2 bases and 5 bases, there was a span of 9 bases. CDR1 and CDR2 (germline): LNHDA, SQIVND (reference sequence). The CDR3 has 13 residues. The CDR3 sequence: CASSIRGVTEAFF. As DNA, the CDR3 is TGTGCCAGTAGTATAAGGGGGGTTACTGAAGCTTTCTTT.

V usage is TRBV2 and J usage is TRBJ1-6; possible D gene TRBD1, 5 bases. The V gene's germline CDR1 is SNHLY and CDR2 FYNNEI. The CDR3 contains 14 residues. V lost 7 bases to trimming and J lost 7 bases, with 14 bases between them. The CDR3 here is CASNLGGVNSPLHF. In DNA form, the CDR3 reads TGTGCCAGCAACCTTGGGGGAGTGAATTCACCCCTCCACTTT. Based on the CDR3 plus reference TRBV2 and TRBJ1-6, the full variable domain is EPEVTQTPSHQVTQMGQEVILRCVPISNHLYFYWYRQILGQKVEFLVSFYNNEISEKSEIFDDQFSVERPDGSNFTLKIRSTKLEDSAMYFCASNLGGVNSPLHFGNGTRLTVT.

The CDR3 sequence: CASSDKVAGLNTEAFF. The CDR3 DNA reads TGTGCCAGCAGCGACAAAGTGGCAGGGCTCAACACTGAAGCTTTCTTT. This chain links TRBV11-3 with TRBJ1-1; maybe TRBD1 (5 bases). Germline values: CDR1 SGHNT, CDR2 YENEEA. Trimming shortened V by 5 bases and J by 2 bases, and 18 bases separated the two germline ends. This CDR3 region has 16 residues.

This chain joins TRBV5-1 and TRBJ2-5; 10 bases fit TRBD2. Germline-derived CDR1 and CDR2 are SGHRS and YFSETQ. The CDR3 runs 15 residues. V lost 1 base and J lost 2; bases outside the gene matches: 2. Written as DNA, the CDR3 is TGCGCCAGCAGCTTGACAGCGGGAGGGCAAGAGACCCAGTACTTC. It yields the protein CASSLTAGGQETQYF. Together with reference TRBV5-1 and TRBJ2-5, the CDR3 gives the full variable domain: KAGVTQTPRYLIKTRGQQVTLSCSPISGHRSVSWYQQTPGQGLQFLFEYFSETQRNKGNFPGRFSGRQFSNSRSEMNVSTLELGDSALYLCASSLTAGGQETQYFGPGTRLLVL.

This sequence joins TRBV6-4 and TRBJ2-3; 14 bases align to TRBD2. Germline values: CDR1 MRHNA, CDR2 SNTAGT. After removal of 5 bases from V and 4 bases from J, the junction contained 2 bases not matched to a gene. The CDR3 extends over 15 amino acids. The DNA for the CDR3 is TGTGCCAGCAGTCCGACTAGCGGGGGGGCAGATACGCAGTATTTT. Its translation: CASSPTSGGADTQYF.

V gene TRBV5-4 combines with J gene TRBJ2-4; 11 bases agree with TRBD2. The J segment lost 3 bases and the V segment lost 4 bases, leaving 6 bases of the junction unmatched. Germline V gene data show CDR1 as SGHNT and CDR2 as YYREEE (reference sequence). This CDR3 spans 16 amino acids. CDR3 in amino acids: CASSKLAGGYKNIQYF. CDR3 nucleotides: TGTGCCAGCAGCAAATTAGCGGGAGGGTACAAAAACATTCAGTACTTC.

This clone was detected a few times. The genes are TRBV6-5 and TRBJ1-1; 12 bases are shared with TRBD1. This CDR3 has 14 amino acids. The V segment lost 6 bases and the J segment 4 bases; nucleotides outside the gene matches: 3. CDR1 and CDR2 (germline): MNHEY, SVGAGI. The CDR3 sequence is CASRGQGALTEAFF. The CDR3 DNA reads TGTGCCAGCAGGGGACAGGGGGCTCTCACTGAAGCTTTCTTT.

J is TRBJ2-7 and V is TRBV19; D uncertain. The germline CDR1 and CDR2 sequences are LNHDA and SQIVND (reference sequence). V was clipped by 5 bases and J by 7 bases, with 12 bases between them. The CDR3 runs to 12 residues. The CDR3 DNA is TGTGCCAGTAGTGGTACCGCGCAGGAGCAGTACTTC. It yields the protein CASSGTAQEQYF.

This chain joins TRBV7-6 and TRBJ2-1; D remains ambiguous. Germline CDR1 SGHVS, CDR2 FNYEAQ. The CDR3 runs 17 residues. Trimming removed 2 bases from V and 0 bases from J, with 14 bases in between. In nucleotides, the CDR3 is TGTGCCAGCAGCTTAAGGTCCAGCGCAAGCTCCTACAATGAGCAGTTCTTC. This codes for CASSLRSSASSYNEQFF.

This chain uses TRBV11-2 with TRBJ1-2, with D uncertain. Trimming stripped 5 bases from V and 4 bases from J, with 8 bases between. Germline V CDR1 and CDR2: SGHAT, FQNNGV. The CDR3 is 12 residues long. The CDR3 region is CASSPVAYGYTF. In DNA form, the CDR3 reads TGTGCCAGCAGCCCAGTAGCCTATGGCTACACCTTC.

This sequence joins TRBV5-4 and TRBJ2-3, with D perhaps TRBD1 (6 bases). V was clipped by 4 bases and J by 4 bases, with 10 bases between them. Germline CDR1 and CDR2: SGHNT and YYREEE (reference sequence). The CDR3 spans 13 residues. DNA of the CDR3: TGTGCCAGCAGCATGGACAGCTCAGATACGCAGTATTTT. This codes for CASSMDSSDTQYF.